The rows below give T cell receptor beta chains drawn from one sample of a study of beta chain features in type 1 diabetes. Data came from immunoSEQ multiplex PCR; TCRdb stores just in-frame clones and leaves some out. This table has fewer than 500,000 clones, 11% to 15% appearing once. The sequenced sample was naive CD4+ T cells from blood. The receptors here all came from a man aged 30 to 39 in good health. The CDR3 runs from the conserved cysteine through the conserved F or W. A D gene is named only where the DNA matches it firmly. Part of the rows lack a size; the others show once, few, many or a class for expanded clones.

V: TRBV14; size: few; D: NA; length: 11; J: TRBJ2-1; DNA: TGTGCCAGCAGCCTAGTCAATGAGCAGTTCTTC; CDR3: CASSLVNEQFF
V: TRBV29-1; size: NA; D: NA; length: 13; J: TRBJ2-1; DNA: TGCAGCGTTAAAGACAGCGGAATCAATGAGCAGTTCTTC; CDR3: CSVKDSGINEQFF
V: TRBV7-2; size: few; D: NA; length: 13; J: TRBJ2-5; DNA: TGTGCCAGCAGCTTAGACTCGGAAGAGACCCAGTACTTC; CDR3: CASSLDSEETQYF
V: TRBV7-9; size: NA; D: NA; length: 14; J: TRBJ2-1; DNA: TGTGCCAGCAGCTTAGCGGGAGCCGCCAATGAGCAGTTCTTC; CDR3: CASSLAGAANEQFF
V: TRBV7-9; size: few; D: NA; length: 16; J: TRBJ2-1; DNA: TGTGCCAGCAGCCTCAAGCGGGCAAGCTCCTACAATGAGCAGTTCTTC; CDR3: CASSLKRASSYNEQFF
V: TRBV2; size: few; D: TRBD2; length: 14; J: TRBJ2-2; DNA: TGTGCCAGCAACCCTAGCGGGATGGCCGGGGAGCTGTTTTTT; CDR3: CASNPSGMAGELFF
V: TRBV5-4; size: few; D: NA; length: 18; J: TRBJ2-6; DNA: TGTGCCAGCAGCGAGCGCCGAGCGGGTGTCTCTGGGGCCAACGTCCTGACTTTC; CDR3: CASSERRAGVSGANVLTF
V: TRBV9; size: few; D: NA; length: 14; J: TRBJ1-6; DNA: TGTGCCAGCAGCGTAGCAGGGAAGGGTTCGACCCTCCACTTT; CDR3: CASSVAGKGSTLHF
V: TRBV30; size: NA; D: NA; length: 14; J: TRBJ1-3; DNA: TGTGCCTGGAGCCGAGGGCTGGGTGGAAACACCATATATTTT; CDR3: CAWSRGLGGNTIYF
V: TRBV27; size: few; D: NA; length: 14; J: TRBJ2-1; DNA: TGTGCCAGCAGTTCCCCTGTACGAGGAGGGGAGCAGTTCTTC; CDR3: CASSSPVRGGEQFF
V: TRBV29-1; size: few; D: NA; length: 15; J: TRBJ2-6; DNA: TGCAGCGTTGCCCTCCACAGGGCTGGGGCCAACGTCCTGACTTTC; CDR3: CSVALHRAGANVLTF
V: TRBV30; size: NA; D: NA; length: 14; J: TRBJ2-1; DNA: TGTGCCTGGAGGGTAGGGGCAACCTACAATGAGCAGTTCTTC; CDR3: CAWRVGATYNEQFF
V: TRBV7-9; size: few; D: NA; length: 12; J: TRBJ2-5; DNA: TGTGCCAGCAGCTTTGTTGGGGAGACCCAGTACTTC; CDR3: CASSFVGETQYF
V: TRBV19; size: NA; D: NA; length: 12; J: TRBJ2-7; DNA: TGTGCCAGTAGTGTCACAGGGTCCGAGCAGTACTTC; CDR3: CASSVTGSEQYF
V: TRBV10-3; size: NA; D: NA; length: 14; J: TRBJ2-3; DNA: TGTGCCATCAGTGAGGGAGGGCGCACAGATACGCAGTATTTT; CDR3: CAISEGGRTDTQYF
V: TRBV2; size: NA; D: NA; length: 15; J: TRBJ1-1; DNA: TGTGCCAGCAGGGGGACGTTCCTACTGAACACTGAAGCTTTCTTT; CDR3: CASRGTFLLNTEAFF
V: TRBV7-9; size: NA; D: TRBD2; length: 15; J: TRBJ2-5; DNA: TGTGCCAGCAGCCCGACTCGCGGGGGTACAGAGACCCAGTACTTC; CDR3: CASSPTRGGTETQYF
V: TRBV9; size: NA; D: NA; length: 14; J: TRBJ2-5; DNA: TGTGCCAGCAGCAATCAGGTGGCGGGAGAGACCCAGTACTTC; CDR3: CASSNQVAGETQYF
V: TRBV7-9; size: few; D: TRBD2; length: 17; J: TRBJ2-1; DNA: TGTGCCAGCAGCTTAGCGCTTGGGACTAGCGGGAGCAATGAGCAGTTCTTC; CDR3: CASSLALGTSGSNEQFF
V: TRBV7-9; size: few; D: TRBD2; length: 16; J: TRBJ2-3; DNA: TGTGCCAGCAGCTTACGGACTAGCGGTTACACAGATACGCAGTATTTT; CDR3: CASSLRTSGYTDTQYF
V: TRBV7-2; size: NA; D: NA; length: 17; J: TRBJ2-2; DNA: TGTGCCAGCAGCTGGGGGAACAGGGCTCTCAACACCGGGGAGCTGTTTTTT; CDR3: CASSWGNRALNTGELFF
V: TRBV25-1; size: NA; D: NA; length: 11; J: TRBJ2-3; DNA: TGTGCCAGCAATCAGGACGGACCGCAGTATTTT; CDR3: CASNQDGPQYF
V: TRBV14; size: NA; D: NA; length: 13; J: TRBJ1-1; DNA: TGTGCCAGCAGCCAACGGGGCGATACTGAAGCTTTCTTT; CDR3: CASSQRGDTEAFF
V: TRBV4-1; size: NA; D: NA; length: 18; J: TRBJ2-7; DNA: TGCGCCAGCAGCCAAGATCTCACTGGGGTATCCCTACACTACGAGCAGTACTTC; CDR3: CASSQDLTGVSLHYEQYF
V: TRBV7-2; size: NA; D: NA; length: 14; J: TRBJ2-1; DNA: TGTGCCAGCAGCCCGACTTGGGCCAACAATGAGCAGTTCTTC; CDR3: CASSPTWANNEQFF
V: TRBV7-9; size: NA; D: NA; length: 13; J: TRBJ2-5; DNA: TGTGCCAGCAGCTTAGGTTTTCAAGAGACCCAGTACTTC; CDR3: CASSLGFQETQYF
V: TRBV6-4; size: NA; D: TRBD1; length: 13; J: TRBJ2-7; DNA: TGTGCCAGCAAGCGCTTGACAGGGTGCGAGCAGTACTTC; CDR3: CASKRLTGCEQYF
V: TRBV10-3; size: few; D: TRBD1; length: 12; J: TRBJ1-1; DNA: TGTGCCATCAGGGACAGGGGTGGTGAAGCTTTCTTT; CDR3: CAIRDRGGEAFF
V: TRBV7-8; size: NA; D: TRBD1; length: 14; J: TRBJ1-2; DNA: TGTGCCAGCAGCCACGGGACAGAATTCTATGGCTACACCTTC; CDR3: CASSHGTEFYGYTF
V: TRBV2; size: few; D: TRBD2; length: 15; J: TRBJ2-2; DNA: TGTGCCAGTACCTGGACTAGCGGGAGCGGCGGGGAGCTGTTTTTT; CDR3: CASTWTSGSGGELFF
V: TRBV7-3; size: few; D: NA; length: 13; J: TRBJ2-5; DNA: TGTGCCAGCAGCTTAGAGCTCCAAGAGACCCAGTACTTC; CDR3: CASSLELQETQYF
V: TRBV4-1; size: NA; D: NA; length: 15; J: TRBJ2-2; DNA: TGCGCCAGCAGCCCACAGGGAATCCCCACCGGGGAGCTGTTTTTT; CDR3: CASSPQGIPTGELFF
V: TRBV7-2; size: few; D: NA; length: 13; J: TRBJ2-7; DNA: TGTGCCAGCAGCTTAGTCCCCGGGTACGAGCAGTACTTC; CDR3: CASSLVPGYEQYF
V: TRBV9; size: NA; D: TRBD1; length: 16; J: TRBJ1-2; DNA: TGTGCCAGCAGCCCCTCCGCGGGACAGGGATTCTATGGCTACACCTTC; CDR3: CASSPSAGQGFYGYTF
V: TRBV6-1; size: NA; D: NA; length: 15; J: TRBJ2-7; DNA: TGTGCCAGCAGTGAAGCACCGGGGCAGGGTGCGGCCCAGTACTTC; CDR3: CASSEAPGQGAAQYF
V: TRBV7-2; size: NA; D: TRBD2; length: 15; J: TRBJ2-5; DNA: TGTGCCAGCAGCTTAGAACCGGGAGGTAAAGAGACCCAGTACTTC; CDR3: CASSLEPGGKETQYF
V: TRBV12-5; size: NA; D: TRBD2; length: 16; J: TRBJ2-3; DNA: TGTGCTAGTGGTTTGGCCGGCGGGACTAGACCAGATACGCAGTATTTT; CDR3: CASGLAGGTRPDTQYF
V: TRBV7-8; size: NA; D: TRBD2; length: 16; J: TRBJ2-1; DNA: TGTGCCAGCAGCATTGGACTAGCGGGGTGGTACAATGAGCAGTTCTTC; CDR3: CASSIGLAGWYNEQFF
V: TRBV29-1; size: few; D: NA; length: 11; J: TRBJ1-1; DNA: TGCAGCGCTGAACAGAACACTGAAGCTTTCTTT; CDR3: CSAEQNTEAFF
V: TRBV4-3; size: NA; D: TRBD1; length: 13; J: TRBJ2-1; DNA: TGCGCCAGCAGCCAAGGGACAGGGCTTGAGCAGTTCTTC; CDR3: CASSQGTGLEQFF
V: TRBV27; size: NA; D: NA; length: 14; J: TRBJ2-7; DNA: TGTGCCAGCAGTTACGACAGTTCCTACGTCGGGCAGTACTTC; CDR3: CASSYDSSYVGQYF
V: TRBV29-1; size: few; D: TRBD1; length: 23; J: TRBJ1-2; DNA: TGCAGCGTTCCAACAGGGGGCGGGGGTAGTAAGCCGACCTCGCGAACCCTGAGTAATGGCTACACCTTC; CDR3: CSVPTGGGGSKPTSRTLSNGYTF
V: TRBV19; size: NA; D: NA; length: 16; J: TRBJ1-5; DNA: TGTGCCAGTAGTATAGTGGGGTTATCTGGCAATCAGCCCCAGCATTTT; CDR3: CASSIVGLSGNQPQHF
V: TRBV10-3; size: few; D: NA; length: 12; J: TRBJ1-1; DNA: TGTGCCATCAGCCCTTCATGGACTGAAGCTTTCTTT; CDR3: CAISPSWTEAFF
V: TRBV7-2; size: NA; D: NA; length: 11; J: TRBJ1-1; DNA: TGTGCCAGCAGCTTATTTGCTGAAGCTTTCTTT; CDR3: CASSLFAEAFF
V: TRBV7-2; size: NA; D: NA; length: 12; J: TRBJ2-3; DNA: TGTGCCAGCAGCTTAGGGAGAGATACGCAGTATTTT; CDR3: CASSLGRDTQYF
V: TRBV7-3; size: few; D: NA; length: 16; J: TRBJ2-1; DNA: TGTGCCAGCAGCACGACAGTTGATAACTCCTACAATGAGCAGTTCTTC; CDR3: CASSTTVDNSYNEQFF
V: TRBV7-8; size: few; D: TRBD2; length: 14; J: TRBJ2-3; DNA: TGTGCCAGCTCCGGGAGGGCCGGGACAGATACGCAGTATTTT; CDR3: CASSGRAGTDTQYF
V: TRBV9; size: few; D: TRBD2; length: 17; J: TRBJ2-5; DNA: TGTGCCAGCAGCGTAGGGCTAGCGGGAGGTAATCAAGAGACCCAGTACTTC; CDR3: CASSVGLAGGNQETQYF
V: TRBV5-1; size: few; D: TRBD2; length: 15; J: TRBJ2-5; DNA: TGCGCCAGCAGCTTACTAGCGGGAGGAGAAGAGACCCAGTACTTC; CDR3: CASSLLAGGEETQYF
V: TRBV7-2; size: few; D: TRBD1; length: 15; J: TRBJ1-6; DNA: TGTGCCAGCAGCCCCCCGACAGGGCTTAATTCACCCCTCCACTTT; CDR3: CASSPPTGLNSPLHF
V: TRBV25-1; size: few; D: NA; length: 13; J: TRBJ2-3; DNA: TGTGCCAGCAGTGAGTTAGGGGAAGATACGCAGTATTTT; CDR3: CASSELGEDTQYF
V: TRBV6-5; size: NA; D: TRBD1; length: 14; J: TRBJ2-5; DNA: TGTGCCAGCAGTTACAGCGACAGGGCGAAGACCCAGTACTTC; CDR3: CASSYSDRAKTQYF
V: TRBV18; size: NA; D: TRBD1; length: 16; J: TRBJ1-5; DNA: TGTGCCAGCTCACCCACGACAGGGGTGAGCAATCAGCCCCAGCATTTT; CDR3: CASSPTTGVSNQPQHF
V: TRBV4-1; size: NA; D: NA; length: 16; J: TRBJ1-2; DNA: TGCGCCAGCAGCCCCTCGACAGGACGAGCTAACTATGGCTACACCTTC; CDR3: CASSPSTGRANYGYTF
V: TRBV7-2; size: NA; D: NA; length: 14; J: TRBJ2-7; DNA: TGTGCCAGCAGCTTCCGGGCTAGCAGCTACGAGCAGTACTTC; CDR3: CASSFRASSYEQYF
V: TRBV14; size: NA; D: NA; length: 15; J: TRBJ2-3; DNA: TGTGCCAGCAGCCAAGAGGGGGCTATCACAGATACGCAGTATTTT; CDR3: CASSQEGAITDTQYF